This T cell receptor beta chain is from a study of T cell changes during pregnancy in multiple sclerosis. Looked up from germline, CDR1 is SGHVS and CDR2 is FQNEAQ. J lost 5 bases, V lost 4 bases, and 8 bases had no gene match. The CDR3 runs 15 residues. Repertoires were generated with immunoSEQ multiplex PCR, while TCRdb's copy carries only in-frame clones and drops some. The table records about 31,000 clones, around 93% of them present only once. This clone was found once. Sequenced material: CD4+ T cells from peripheral blood mononuclear cells, taken in the second trimester of pregnancy. V and J are TRBV7-8 and TRBJ2-1, with TRBD2 identical over 7 bases. This sequence originates from a female donor with multiple sclerosis, enrolled in a pregnancy study. The DNA for the CDR3 is TGTGCCAGCAGCTACAGCGGGATGGGCCACAATGAGCAGTTCTTC. Translated: CASSYSGMGHNEQFF.